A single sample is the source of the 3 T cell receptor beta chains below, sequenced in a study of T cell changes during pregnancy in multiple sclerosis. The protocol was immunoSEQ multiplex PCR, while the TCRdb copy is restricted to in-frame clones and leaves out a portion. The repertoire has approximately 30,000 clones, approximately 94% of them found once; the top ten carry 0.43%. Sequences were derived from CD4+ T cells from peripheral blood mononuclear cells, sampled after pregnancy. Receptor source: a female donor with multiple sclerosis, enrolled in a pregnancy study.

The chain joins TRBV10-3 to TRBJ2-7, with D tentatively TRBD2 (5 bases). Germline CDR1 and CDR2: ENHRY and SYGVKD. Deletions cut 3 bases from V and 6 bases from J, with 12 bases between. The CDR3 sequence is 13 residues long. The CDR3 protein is CAISDSGKVEQYF. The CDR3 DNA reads TGTGCCATCAGTGACTCGGGAAAGGTCGAGCAGTACTTC.

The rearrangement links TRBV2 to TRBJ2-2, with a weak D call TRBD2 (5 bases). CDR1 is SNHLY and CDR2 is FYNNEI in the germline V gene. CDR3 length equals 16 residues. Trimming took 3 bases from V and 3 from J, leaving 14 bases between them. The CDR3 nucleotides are TGTGCCAGCAGTGATCACGCGTTGAGGGACACCGGGGAGCTGTTTTTT. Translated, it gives CASSDHALRDTGELFF.

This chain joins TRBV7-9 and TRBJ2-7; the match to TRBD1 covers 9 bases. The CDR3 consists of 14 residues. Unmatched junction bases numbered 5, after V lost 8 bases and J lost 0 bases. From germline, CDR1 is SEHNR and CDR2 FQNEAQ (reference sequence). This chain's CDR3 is CASGGDRDSYEQYF. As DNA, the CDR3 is TGTGCCAGCGGGGGGGACAGGGACTCCTACGAGCAGTACTTC.